This is a list of T cell receptor beta chains from one sample in a study of T cells in Graves' hyperthyroidism and ophthalmopathy. TCRdb re-analysed the multiplex PCR reads in MiXCR, keeping a single row per CDR3 protein. This repertoire shows about 160,000 distinct CDR3 sequences, about 9% found once; its top ten account for around 20%. The specimen sequenced was blood. The receptor source for this set is a woman in her late teens or twenties with Graves' hyperthyroidism that later progressed to Graves' ophthalmopathy. Each CDR3 is given with its conserved first and last residue. A D gene is named only where the DNA matches it firmly. Clone size is stated in some rows and not others, as once, few, many or a class when expanded.

V gene	J gene	clone size	D gene	CDR3 protein	CDR3 DNA
TRBV5-1	TRBJ1-2	-	TRBD1	CASSLGQGAINYGYTF	TGCGCCAGCAGCCTGGGACAGGGGGCTATAAACTATGGCTACACCTTC
TRBV11-1	TRBJ1-6	many	-	CASSLRLDNSPLHF	TGTGCCAGCAGCTTACGACTCGATAATTCACCCCTCCACTTT
TRBV9	TRBJ2-1	many	TRBD2	CASSVDREGLSGEQFF	TGTGCCAGCAGCGTAGACCGGGAGGGCCTGTCCGGTGAGCAGTTCTTC
TRBV3-1	TRBJ2-7	few	-	CASSQGWGDYGQYF	TGTGCCAGCAGCCAAGGGTGGGGCGACTACGGGCAGTACTTC
TRBV9	TRBJ2-1	once	-	CASTRGGGYNEQFF	TGTGCCAGCACCCGAGGGGGGGGTTACAATGAGCAGTTCTTC
TRBV14	TRBJ1-2	few	-	CASSHSATIGYTF	TGTGCCAGCAGCCACTCAGCAACAATCGGCTACACCTTC
TRBV20-1	TRBJ2-5	many	TRBD2	CSAGSGREETQYF	TGCAGTGCTGGTAGCGGGAGAGAAGAGACCCAGTACTTC
TRBV3-1	TRBJ1-3	few	-	CASSLSGTTIYF	TGTGCCAGCAGCCTTTCTGGTACCACCATATATTTT
TRBV20-1	TRBJ2-7	few	TRBD2	CSARDQGSGAYEQYF	TGCAGTGCTAGAGATCAGGGTAGCGGGGCCTACGAGCAGTACTTC
TRBV3-1	TRBJ1-2	many	-	CASSQWTEYNYGYTF	TGTGCCAGCAGCCAATGGACAGAGTATAACTATGGCTACACCTTC
TRBV7-9	TRBJ1-2	many	-	CASSPGGPSYGYTF	TGTGCCAGCAGCCCGGGGGGGCCCTCCTATGGCTACACCTTC
TRBV29-1	TRBJ2-7	many	-	CSARRETHEQYF	TGCAGCGCGCGAAGGGAAACCCACGAGCAGTACTTC
TRBV9	TRBJ2-1	few	-	CASSVGLTVSYNEQFF	TGTGCCAGCAGCGTAGGTTTGACGGTCTCCTACAATGAGCAGTTCTTC
TRBV19	TRBJ2-7	many	-	CASSPFDRPLEQYF	TGTGCCAGTAGTCCATTCGACAGACCGTTGGAGCAGTACTTC
TRBV6-6	TRBJ2-7	many	TRBD1	CASSYSRRDRGREQYF	TGTGCCAGCAGTTACTCGCGCAGGGACAGGGGAAGGGAGCAGTACTTC
TRBV9	TRBJ2-2	many	TRBD2	CASSVAGLAAGELFF	TGTGCCAGCAGCGTAGCAGGGCTAGCGGCCGGGGAGCTGTTTTTT
TRBV20-1	TRBJ2-3	many	TRBD2	CSAQRGDIADTQYF	TGCAGTGCCCAACGGGGGGATATTGCAGATACGCAGTATTTT
TRBV30	TRBJ2-5	-	TRBD2	CAWRTGLAGGPGETQYF	TGTGCCTGGAGGACAGGACTAGCGGGGGGGCCGGGTGAGACCCAGTACTTC
TRBV9	TRBJ2-1	-	-	CASSPYSGNEQFF	TGTGCCAGCAGCCCCTATAGTGGAAATGAGCAGTTCTTC
TRBV19	TRBJ2-7	-	-	CASSMTYTYEQYF	TGTGCCAGTAGTATGACATACACCTACGAGCAGTACTTC
TRBV7-2	TRBJ1-5	many	-	CASSLLDKYQPQHF	TGTGCCAGCAGCTTATTAGACAAATATCAGCCCCAGCATTTT
TRBV4-1	TRBJ2-1	few	-	CASSRSQGYNEQFF	TGCGCCAGCAGCCGATCGCAGGGCTACAATGAGCAGTTCTTC
TRBV30	TRBJ2-3	-	-	CAWNTGMGTDTQYF	TGTGCCTGGAATACAGGGATGGGAACAGATACGCAGTATTTT
TRBV30	TRBJ2-3	many	-	CAWSVGADTQYF	TGTGCCTGGAGTGTAGGAGCAGATACGCAGTATTTT
TRBV12-3/TRBV12-4	TRBJ1-3	few	TRBD1	CASSTGDSGNTIYF	TGTGCCAGCTCTACAGGGGACTCTGGAAACACCATATATTTT
TRBV7-2	TRBJ2-5	many	-	CASSYQGLETQYF	TGTGCCAGCAGCTACCAGGGCCTGGAGACCCAGTACTTC
TRBV11-2	TRBJ2-5	many	-	CASSLGPGSETQYF	TGTGCCAGCAGCTTAGGTCCGGGGTCGGAGACCCAGTACTTC
TRBV12-3/TRBV12-4	TRBJ2-5	many	-	CASSLRVRETQYF	TGTGCCAGCAGTTTACGGGTTCGGGAGACCCAGTACTTC
TRBV2	TRBJ2-3	many	TRBD2	CASSGRAGNTQYF	TGTGCCAGCAGCGGGAGGGCCGGGAATACGCAGTATTTT
TRBV20-1	TRBJ2-7	many	-	CSAPGLNEQYF	TGCAGTGCCCCGGGGCTGAACGAGCAGTACTTC
TRBV28	TRBJ1-5	many	-	CASSPTPRASNQPQHF	TGTGCCAGCAGTCCCACCCCCAGGGCTAGCAATCAGCCCCAGCATTTT
TRBV27	TRBJ1-1	once	-	CASKGQGTNTEAFF	TGTGCCAGCAAAGGGCAGGGGACGAACACTGAAGCTTTCTTT
TRBV12-3/TRBV12-4	TRBJ1-4	many	TRBD1	CASRRGQDEKLFF	TGTGCCAGCCGCAGGGGGCAGGATGAAAAACTGTTTTTT
TRBV29-1	TRBJ1-1	many	-	CSAERGRTEAFF	TGCAGCGCCGAGAGGGGCAGGACTGAAGCTTTCTTT
TRBV20-1	TRBJ2-1	many	TRBD2	CSASALAEHEQFF	TGCAGTGCTAGTGCCCTAGCGGAACATGAGCAGTTCTTC
TRBV20-1	TRBJ1-2	many	-	CSARDPGSYGYTF	TGCAGTGCTAGAGATCCTGGCAGCTATGGCTACACCTTC
TRBV29-1	TRBJ1-2	many	TRBD1	CSVGQGMDGYTF	TGCAGCGTTGGACAGGGGATGGATGGCTACACCTTC
TRBV5-1	TRBJ2-7	-	TRBD2	CASSPGTSYNEQYF	TGCGCCAGCAGTCCCGGGACTAGTTACAATGAGCAGTACTTC
TRBV27	TRBJ2-3	-	-	CASSNGITDTQYF	TGTGCCAGCAGCAACGGGATTACAGATACGCAGTATTTT
TRBV2	TRBJ2-7	many	-	CATEVGRRRTEQYF	TGTGCCACCGAAGTAGGCAGGCGGCGGACCGAGCAGTACTTC
TRBV13	TRBJ1-5	-	-	CASSQEGGNQPQHF	TGTGCCAGCAGCCAAGAGGGGGGGAATCAGCCCCAGCATTTT
TRBV30	TRBJ2-7	many	-	CAWSADVRDGYEQYF	TGTGCCTGGAGCGCTGACGTCCGGGACGGCTACGAGCAGTACTTC
TRBV28	TRBJ1-1	many	-	CASSLIRRQYTEAFF	TGTGCCAGCAGTTTAATTAGGAGACAGTACACTGAAGCTTTCTTT